These 8 T cell receptor beta chains share one sample of origin, sequenced in a study of blood T cell repertoires in COVID-19. Assay used: immunoSEQ multiplex PCR; TCRdb lists only in-frame clones, some missing. The sample holds about 130,000 clones, 60% to 80% seen once. The sequencing sample was made of peripheral blood. These receptors all stem from a man aged 55-75 years with acute or convalescent COVID-19.

J is TRBJ1-3 and V is TRBV11-2; perhaps TRBD1 as D (5 bases). CDR3 size: 18 residues. Trimming removed 3 bases at V and 0 bases at J, with 18 bases between. Germline loops: CDR1 SGHAT, CDR2 FQNNGV. CDR3 nucleotides: TGTGCCAGCAGCTTCTACGCGGCGGGGGACTCCTCTGGAAACACCATATATTTT. Encoded protein: CASSFYAAGDSSGNTIYF.

The chain links TRBV30 to TRBJ2-7; 7 positions agree with TRBD2. The CDR3 contains 15 residues. The germline CDR1 and CDR2 sequences are GTSNPN and SVGIG (reference sequence). After removal of 3 bases from V and 3 bases from J, the junction contained 11 bases not matched to a gene. The CDR3 nucleotides are TGTGCCTGGAGGAGATCAAGCGGGAACGTCTACGAGCAGTACTTC. This encodes CAWRRSSGNVYEQYF.

V is TRBV7-8 and J is TRBJ1-6; TRBD1 agrees at 8 bases. Germline loops: CDR1 SGHVS, CDR2 FQNEAQ. The CDR3 extends over 17 amino acids. The V and J ends lost 5 bases and 8 bases, in that order; junction bases with no gene match: 14. CDR3 sequence: CASSPAGTGVSYSPLHF. CDR3 bases: TGTGCCAGCAGCCCGGCCGGGACAGGTGTGTCGTATTCACCCCTCCACTTT.

The chain recombines TRBV21-1 with TRBJ1-5; the table's TRBD1 call for D was not verified on the DNA. TRBV21-1 is designated a pseudogene. The CDR3 consists of 15 residues. CDR3 protein: CASSERQSADQPQHF. The CDR3 DNA reads as TGTGCCAGCAGCGAAAGACAGTCGGCAGATCAGCCCCAGCATTTT.

This clone was detected only a few times. V usage is TRBV5-1 and J usage is TRBJ2-6, with D maybe TRBD2 (6 bases). The CDR3 consists of 17 residues. V gave up 4 bases and J gave up 0 bases, with 14 bases separating them. The germline gives CDR1 SGHRS, CDR2 YFSETQ. The CDR3 DNA reads TGCGCCAGCAGCGGTCTTGGAGGGAACTCTGGGGCCAACGTCCTGACTTTC. This codes for CASSGLGGNSGANVLTF.

A few counts support this clone. For the CDR3, the DNA is TGTGCCAGCAGTGCCAGGGCCGGAGGGGCCGGGTCGTACAATGAGCAGTTCTTC. Protein sequence: CASSARAGGAGSYNEQFF. The chain has TRBV2 and TRBJ2-1, with a tentative D call TRBD2 (6 bases). In germline, CDR1 is SNHLY, CDR2 FYNNEI. V was pared by 4 bases and J by 4 bases, with 23 bases between. The CDR3 is 18 amino acids.

This clone was detected once. The chain couples TRBV19 to TRBJ1-5; 9 bases line up with TRBD1. Germline V gene data show CDR1 as LNHDA and CDR2 as SQIVND (reference sequence). The CDR3 contains 14 residues. V shed 5 bases, J shed 3 bases, and the junction held 2 bases outside the gene matches. CDR3: CASSRTGVNQPQHF. For the CDR3, the DNA is TGTGCCAGTAGTCGGACAGGGGTCAATCAGCCCCAGCATTTT.

The chain joins TRBV28 to TRBJ1-5; D unclear. Per germline, CDR1 MDHEN and CDR2 SYDVKM. Trimming took 7 bases from V and 4 from J, leaving 11 bases between them. The CDR3 has 13 amino acids. The CDR3 loop reads CASISQTNQPQHF. CDR3 bases: TGTGCCAGCATAAGTCAGACAAATCAGCCCCAGCATTTT.